A single sample gave rise to the 12 T cell receptor beta chains below, sequenced in a study of T cells in tuberculosis. Clones were read by immunoSEQ multiplex PCR, and TCRdb kept only the in-frame ones, dropping some. The data show some 23,000 clones, with just over 90% seen just once and around a sixth held by the top ten. Sample: PBMCs. The receptors originated from a donor under 30 with latent tuberculosis or without tuberculosis infection. Some clones in this sample may be carry-over from other donors' samples.

This chain links TRBV6-1 with TRBJ1-2; the D is unclear. This CDR3 contains 14 residues. Trimming left V 6 bases short and J 1 base short, with 12 bases between. CDR1 is MNHNS, CDR2 SASEGT, per germline. CDR3 bases: TGTGCCAGCAGCCGCGGGAGGGATAACTATGGCTACACCTTC. As protein: CASSRGRDNYGYTF.

The chain combines TRBV6-5 with TRBJ1-4, with 7 bases fitting TRBD1. CDR1 and CDR2 (germline): MNHEY, SVGAGI. V lost 2 bases to trimming and J lost 0 bases; unmatched junction nucleotides: 0. CDR3 length: 15 residues. The CDR3 loop is CASSYQGATNEKLFF. CDR3 bases: TGTGCCAGCAGTTACCAGGGGGCAACTAATGAAAAACTGTTTTTT.

This chain uses TRBV2 with TRBJ1-5; D not resolved. Germline V gives CDR1 SNHLY, CDR2 FYNNEI. With 5 bases removed from V and 9 bases from J, the gap between germline ends came to 11 bases. This CDR3 contains 12 residues. The CDR3 here is CASSLNSSPQHF. The DNA for the CDR3 is TGTGCCAGCAGTTTGAACTCTTCGCCCCAGCATTTT.

This chain uses TRBV28 with TRBJ1-6, with D unclear. The CDR3 has 11 residues. Germline lookup yields CDR1 MDHEN and CDR2 SYDVKM. Trimming shortened V by 6 bases and J by 10 bases, and 7 bases separated the two germline ends. The DNA for the CDR3 is TGTGCCAGCAGCCTTCGGTCACCCCTCCACTTT. Translated: CASSLRSPLHF.

The rearrangement joins TRBV11-2 to TRBJ1-1; D is ambiguous. This CDR3 has 13 amino acids. From germline, CDR1 is SGHAT and CDR2 FQNNGV. Trimming stripped 5 bases from V and 1 base from J, with 8 bases between. The CDR3 sequence: CASSLERNTEAFF. As DNA, the CDR3 is TGTGCCAGCAGCCTCGAGAGGAACACTGAAGCTTTCTTT.

With regard to this clone: Germline is not matched at one junction end, which may reflect a read error. The chain recombines TRBV15 with TRBJ1-1; possible D gene TRBD1, 6 bases. Germline V gives CDR1 LNHNV, CDR2 YYDKDF (reference sequence). CDR3 length equals 16 residues. The CDR3 DNA reads as TGTGCCACCAGCCGAGAGGTGGGCAGGGGTTTCAGTGAAGCTTTCTTT. It codes for CATSREVGRGFSEAFF.

The CDR3 sequence is CASSVARLADNEQFF. DNA for the CDR3: TGTGCCAGCAGCGTAGCTCGGCTAGCCGACAATGAGCAGTTCTTC. This chain joins TRBV9 and TRBJ2-1; possible D gene TRBD2, 5 bases. The V gene lost 0 bases and the J gene lost 5 bases, with 12 bases spanning the gap. Per the germline V gene, CDR1 is SGDLS and CDR2 is YYNGEE. This CDR3 contains 15 residues.

The chain is built from TRBV19 and TRBJ2-3, with TRBD2 as a possible D gene (6 bases). CDR1 and CDR2 (germline): LNHDA, SQIVND (reference sequence). CDR3 length: 16 amino acids. V was pared by 5 bases and J by 5 bases, with 20 bases between. Written as DNA, the CDR3 is TGTGCCAGTAGTGCCCCGGGACTCCTGCCGGGAGATACGCAGTATTTT. Its protein product is CASSAPGLLPGDTQYF.

V gene TRBV18 combines with J gene TRBJ2-7; D may be TRBD2 (5 bases). The CDR3 runs to 15 residues. V was clipped by 3 bases and J by 3 bases, with 15 bases between them. Germline CDR1 KGHSH, CDR2 LQKENI. The CDR3 DNA reads as TGTGCCAGCTCACCCTCTCTCGAGGGTAACTACGAGCAGTACTTC. As protein: CASSPSLEGNYEQYF.

The chain carries TRBV18 and TRBJ2-7; 11 nucleotides match TRBD2. With V trimmed by 0 bases and J by 3 bases, 4 bases remained unmatched. The CDR3 has 16 residues. The germline V gene encodes CDR1 KGHSH and CDR2 LQKENI. The CDR3 region has the DNA TGTGCCAGCTCACCACCACTAGCGGGAGACGTCTACGAGCAGTACTTC. Translated, it gives CASSPPLAGDVYEQYF.

A single count supports this clone. J is TRBJ2-3 and V is TRBV5-1; D ambiguous. V was clipped by 1 base and J by 4 bases, with 7 bases between them. The CDR3 runs to 13 residues. CDR1 and CDR2 from the germline V gene are SGHRS and YFSETQ. The CDR3 is CASSLIVSDTQYF. The CDR3 nucleotides read TGCGCCAGCAGCTTGATAGTGTCAGATACGCAGTATTTT.

The chain has TRBV15 and TRBJ2-7, with 7 bases that match TRBD1. Germline values: CDR1 LNHNV, CDR2 YYDKDF (reference sequence). The V and J ends lost 4 bases and 3 bases, in that order; junction bases with no gene match: 9. CDR3 size: 15 residues. The CDR3 protein is CATSTRQGQSYEQYF. CDR3 DNA sequence: TGTGCCACCAGCACACGACAGGGCCAAAGCTACGAGCAGTACTTC.